The rows below give T cell receptor beta chains drawn from one sample of a study of radiation and T cells in renal cell carcinoma. Generated by immunoSEQ multiplex PCR, the TCRdb table keeps only in-frame clones and is missing some. The data hold around 94,000 clones, with around four fifths observed a single time. The sequenced sample was blood, obtained from a patient whose treatment included radiotherapy and nephrectomy. The receptors derive from a man aged 45-60 years with renal cell carcinoma. CDR3s include the opening cysteine and the closing phenylalanine or tryptophan. A D gene is named only where the DNA matches it firmly. Some rows mark clone size as missing; the rest say once, few, many or name a class of expanded clone.

D gene,J gene,clone size,V gene,CDR3 DNA,CDR3 protein
TRBD1,TRBJ1-2,NA,TRBV5-6,TGTGCCAGCAGTCCCAACGGGGACAGGGCCCTCGGTGGCTACACCTTC,CASSPNGDRALGGYTF
NA,TRBJ2-7,once,TRBV4-3,TGCGCCAGCAGCCAAGATATCCAGGGCGCCTACGAGCAGTACTTC,CASSQDIQGAYEQYF
NA,TRBJ1-1,once,TRBV4-1,TGCGCCAGCAGCCAGTCGACAGGGAACACTGAAGCTTTCTTT,CASSQSTGNTEAFF
NA,TRBJ1-2,NA,TRBV7-9,TGTGCCAGCAGGGGGACGGCGAATGGGGCTAACTATGGCTACACCTTC,CASRGTANGANYGYTF
NA,TRBJ1-2,NA,TRBV6-5,TGTGCCAGCAGTTACGCAGGGAACTATGGCTACACCTTC,CASSYAGNYGYTF
TRBD1,TRBJ2-1,NA,TRBV2,TGTGCCAGCAGAGCCCAGGGGGATAGGTACAATGAGCAGTTCTTC,CASRAQGDRYNEQFF
NA,TRBJ1-2,NA,TRBV10-2,TGCGCCAGCTCACAGACAAGCTATGGCTACACCTTC,CASSQTSYGYTF
NA,TRBJ1-2,NA,TRBV14,TGTGCCAGCAGCCAAGATGTATACGGCTACACCTTC,CASSQDVYGYTF
TRBD2,TRBJ2-2,NA,TRBV7-8,TGTGCCAGCAGCCCTGCTCTACGGGGGGGCGCCGGGGAGCTGTTTTTT,CASSPALRGGAGELFF
NA,TRBJ2-1,NA,TRBV5-1,TGCGCCAGCAGCTCGGACCATGGGACGTTCAATGAGCAGTTCTTC,CASSSDHGTFNEQFF
TRBD1,TRBJ1-1,NA,TRBV6-6,TGTGCCAGCAGCAACAGGGGGGCAACGAACACTGAAGCTTTCTTT,CASSNRGATNTEAFF
NA,TRBJ1-5,NA,TRBV19,TGTGCCACTAAAGGTGGGTGGCTCCCGATGGATCAGCCCCAGCATTTT,CATKGGWLPMDQPQHF
NA,TRBJ2-1,NA,TRBV2,TGTGCCAGCAGTGGCGAGGGTTGGAATGAGCAGTTCTTC,CASSGEGWNEQFF
NA,TRBJ2-2,NA,TRBV19,TGTGCCAGTAGTACTAATAGGGACACCGGGGAGCTGTTTTTT,CASSTNRDTGELFF
NA,TRBJ2-7,NA,TRBV7-9,TGTGCCAGCAGCTTACATTCCTACGAGCAGTACTTC,CASSLHSYEQYF
NA,TRBJ2-7,NA,TRBV25-1,TGTGCCAGCAGCCACTTTACTGCCTACGAGCAGTACTTC,CASSHFTAYEQYF
TRBD1,TRBJ1-1,NA,TRBV27,TGTGCCAGCAGTTCAGGGGGCACTGAAGCTTTCTTT,CASSSGGTEAFF
TRBD1,TRBJ1-2,NA,TRBV11-1,TGTGCCAGCAGCTTGCCTCTGGGACAGGGAAATGGCTACACCTTC,CASSLPLGQGNGYTF
NA,TRBJ1-2,NA,TRBV19,TGTGCCAGTAGTAGCCCCGGGTTGAACTATGGCTACACCTTC,CASSSPGLNYGYTF
NA,TRBJ2-7,NA,TRBV6-1,TGTGCCAGCAGAGCAGTGGACGGGTTGTACGAGCAGTACTTC,CASRAVDGLYEQYF
NA,TRBJ2-1,NA,TRBV5-1,TGCGCCAGCAGCTTGGTGAACAATGAGCAGTTCTTC,CASSLVNNEQFF
TRBD1,TRBJ1-5,NA,TRBV30,TGTGCCTGGGACAGGGGGCAAAGCAATCAGCCCCAGCATTTT,CAWDRGQSNQPQHF
NA,TRBJ1-4,NA,TRBV28,TGTGCCACACGTAGTGAAAAACTGTTTTTT,CATRSEKLFF
NA,TRBJ2-5,NA,TRBV18,TGTGCCAGCTCACAACAGGGGACTCAAGAGACCCAGTACTTC,CASSQQGTQETQYF
NA,TRBJ2-3,once,TRBV6-6,TGTGCCAGCAGTTACACGGGGGCAGGGGCGGATACGCAGTATTTT,CASSYTGAGADTQYF
TRBD1,TRBJ2-1,NA,TRBV6-1,TGTGCCAGCAGTGAATACGTGACAGGGGAATACAATGAGCAGTTCTTC,CASSEYVTGEYNEQFF
NA,TRBJ1-5,NA,TRBV28,TGTGCCAGCAGGGGGGGACGGTATAGCAATCAGCCCCAGCATTTT,CASRGGRYSNQPQHF
NA,TRBJ1-1,NA,TRBV6-1,TGTGCCAGCAGTGAAATATGGGACCGAGTCGCTTTCTTT,CASSEIWDRVAFF
TRBD2,TRBJ2-7,NA,TRBV11-2,TGTGCCAGCAGCTTCCCCTACAGGGGACTAGCGGGATCCCCTAACGAGCAGTACTTC,CASSFPYRGLAGSPNEQYF
NA,TRBJ2-7,NA,TRBV5-1,TGCGCCAGCAGCGACCGGGACTCCAGATACAACGAGCAGTACTTC,CASSDRDSRYNEQYF
TRBD2,TRBJ2-5,NA,TRBV7-6,TGTGCCAGCAGCCCCCGCGCAGCGGGGGGGCGAGAGACCCAGTACTTC,CASSPRAAGGRETQYF
NA,TRBJ1-1,NA,TRBV6-6,TGTGCCAGCAGTTGGGGATTTAACACTGAAGCTTTCTTT,CASSWGFNTEAFF
NA,TRBJ1-4,NA,TRBV25-1,TGTGCCAGCGGAGCGTCTGCAACTAATGAAAAACTGTTTTTT,CASGASATNEKLFF
NA,TRBJ1-1,NA,TRBV2,TGTGCCAGCAGTGAGGGGGGGGCCCCGAGCACTGAAGCTTTCTTT,CASSEGGAPSTEAFF
TRBD2,TRBJ2-3,NA,TRBV11-2,TGTGCCAGCAGCCTCCTAGCGGGAGGGAAAGATACGCAGTATTTT,CASSLLAGGKDTQYF
NA,TRBJ2-1,once,TRBV6-5,TGTGCCAGCAGCTCCCGGGGGCCGGCGGGCAATGAGCAGTTCTTC,CASSSRGPAGNEQFF
NA,TRBJ2-7,few,TRBV27,TGTGCCAGCAGCGACAGGAGGGGCTACGAGCAGTACTTC,CASSDRRGYEQYF
NA,TRBJ1-5,NA,TRBV5-4,TGTGCCAGCAGCTTAGGTGGCGGCAATCAGCCCCAGCATTTT,CASSLGGGNQPQHF
NA,TRBJ1-1,NA,TRBV11-2,TGTGCCAGCAGCTTTACACAGGGAACTGAAGCTTTCTTT,CASSFTQGTEAFF
TRBD2,TRBJ2-1,NA,TRBV5-1,TGCGCCAGCAGCTCGATGACTAGCGGGATCGATGAGCAGTTCTTC,CASSSMTSGIDEQFF
NA,TRBJ1-3,NA,TRBV15,TGTGCCACCAAGGAAGGGGAAAACACCATATATTTT,CATKEGENTIYF
NA,TRBJ2-6,NA,TRBV19,TGTGCCAGTAGTAAGAACAACGCTGGGGCCAACGTCCTGACTTTC,CASSKNNAGANVLTF
NA,TRBJ2-6,NA,TRBV30,TGTGCCTGGAGTGTACGGGCAGGGTCCGACGTCCTGACTTTC,CAWSVRAGSDVLTF
NA,TRBJ1-2,NA,TRBV12-5,TGTGCTAGTGGTAACTCCACCGTTAACTATGGCTACACCTTC,CASGNSTVNYGYTF
NA,TRBJ1-1,NA,TRBV4-3,TGCGCCAGCCGGACGACAGGACTGATGAACACTGAAGCTTTCTTT,CASRTTGLMNTEAFF
TRBD2,TRBJ2-1,NA,TRBV18,TGTGCCAGCTCACCTTTCCGGGGGGACAATGAGCAGTTCTTC,CASSPFRGDNEQFF
NA,TRBJ2-5,NA,TRBV27,TGTGCCAGCAGTAAAACTAGGGGCGAGACCCAGTACTTC,CASSKTRGETQYF
NA,TRBJ2-7,NA,TRBV6-5,TGTGCCAGCAGTTACTCCGACAGTACCTACGAGCAGTACTTC,CASSYSDSTYEQYF
NA,TRBJ1-3,NA,TRBV18,TGTGCCAGCTCGCAACCCGGGGGCAGGCGTGGGAACACCATATATTTT,CASSQPGGRRGNTIYF
NA,TRBJ1-6,few,TRBV5-1,TGCGCCACCGCCTATTCTTCGGGCAATTCACCCCTCCACTTT,CATAYSSGNSPLHF
TRBD1,TRBJ2-7,NA,TRBV30,TGTGCCTGGAGCGAGGACAGGGGGTACGAGCAGTACTTC,CAWSEDRGYEQYF
NA,TRBJ1-4,NA,TRBV2,TGTGCCAGCGGAGCCCTACTTGCAACTAATGAAAAACTGTTTTTT,CASGALLATNEKLFF
NA,TRBJ2-5,NA,TRBV30,TGTGCCTGGAGTCGGCAGGGTAAAGAGACCCAGTACTTC,CAWSRQGKETQYF
NA,TRBJ2-2,NA,TRBV5-1,TGCGCCAGCAGCTTGGGATTTTTGAACACCGGGGAGCTGTTTTTT,CASSLGFLNTGELFF
TRBD2,TRBJ2-1,once,TRBV9,TGTGCCAGCAGCGTCTCACCCGGCAGGGCGGGGGGGAATGAGCAGTTCTTC,CASSVSPGRAGGNEQFF